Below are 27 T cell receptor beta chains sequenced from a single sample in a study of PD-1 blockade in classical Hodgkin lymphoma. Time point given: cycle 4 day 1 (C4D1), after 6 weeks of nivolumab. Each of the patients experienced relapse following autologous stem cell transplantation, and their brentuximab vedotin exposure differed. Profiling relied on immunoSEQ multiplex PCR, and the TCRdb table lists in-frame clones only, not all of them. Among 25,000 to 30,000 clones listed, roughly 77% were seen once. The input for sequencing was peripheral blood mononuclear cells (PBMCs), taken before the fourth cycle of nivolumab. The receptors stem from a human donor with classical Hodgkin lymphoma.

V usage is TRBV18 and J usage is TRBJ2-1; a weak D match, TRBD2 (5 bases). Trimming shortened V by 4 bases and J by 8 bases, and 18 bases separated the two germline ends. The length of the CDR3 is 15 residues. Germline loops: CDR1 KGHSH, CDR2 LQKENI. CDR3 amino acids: CASSLGLPSIYEQFF. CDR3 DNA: TGTGCCAGCTCACTTGGACTTCCCTCTATATATGAGCAGTTCTTC.

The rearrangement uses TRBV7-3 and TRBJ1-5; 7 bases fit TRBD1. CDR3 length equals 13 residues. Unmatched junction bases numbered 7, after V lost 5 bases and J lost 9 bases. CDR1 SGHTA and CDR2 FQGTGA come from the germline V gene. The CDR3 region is CASSQNAGGPQHF. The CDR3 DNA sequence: TGTGCCAGCAGCCAAAACGCAGGGGGGCCCCAGCATTTT.

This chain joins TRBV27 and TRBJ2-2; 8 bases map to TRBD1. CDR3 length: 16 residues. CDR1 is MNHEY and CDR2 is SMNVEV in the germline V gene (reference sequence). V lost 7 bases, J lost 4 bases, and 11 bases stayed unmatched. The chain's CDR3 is CASTIRTGIGTGELFF. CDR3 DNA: TGTGCCAGCACCATCCGGACAGGGATTGGCACCGGGGAGCTGTTTTTT.

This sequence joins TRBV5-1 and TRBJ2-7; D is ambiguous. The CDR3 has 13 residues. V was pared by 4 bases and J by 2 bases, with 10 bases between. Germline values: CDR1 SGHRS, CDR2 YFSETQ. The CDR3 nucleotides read TGCGCCAGCAGCAGCCAGCCCACCTACGAGCAGTACTTC. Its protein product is CASSSQPTYEQYF.

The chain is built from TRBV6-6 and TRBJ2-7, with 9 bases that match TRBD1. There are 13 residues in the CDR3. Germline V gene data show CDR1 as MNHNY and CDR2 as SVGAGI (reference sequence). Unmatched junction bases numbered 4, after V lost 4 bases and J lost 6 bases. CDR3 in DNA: TGTGCCAGCAGTTCATCGGACAGGGGCGAGCAGTACTTC. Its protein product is CASSSSDRGEQYF.

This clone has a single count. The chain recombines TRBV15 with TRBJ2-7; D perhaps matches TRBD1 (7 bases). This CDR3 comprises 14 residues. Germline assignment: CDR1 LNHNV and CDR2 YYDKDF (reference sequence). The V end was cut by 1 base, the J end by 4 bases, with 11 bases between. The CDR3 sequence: CATSRGGTDYEQYF. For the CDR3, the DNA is TGTGCCACCAGCAGAGGCGGGACAGATTACGAGCAGTACTTC.

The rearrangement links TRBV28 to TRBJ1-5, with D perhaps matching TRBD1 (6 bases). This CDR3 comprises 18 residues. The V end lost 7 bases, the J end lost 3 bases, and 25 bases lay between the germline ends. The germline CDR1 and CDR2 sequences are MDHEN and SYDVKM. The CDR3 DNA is TGTGCCAGCACGAAACGGCTCAGGGGATTTGGGAACAATCAGCCCCAGCATTTT. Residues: CASTKRLRGFGNNQPQHF.

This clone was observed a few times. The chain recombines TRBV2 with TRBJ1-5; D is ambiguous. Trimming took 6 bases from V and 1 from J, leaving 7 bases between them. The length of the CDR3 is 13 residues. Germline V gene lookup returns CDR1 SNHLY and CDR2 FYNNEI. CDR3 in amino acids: CASSGESNQPQHF. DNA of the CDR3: TGTGCCAGCAGCGGAGAGAGCAATCAGCCCCAGCATTTT.

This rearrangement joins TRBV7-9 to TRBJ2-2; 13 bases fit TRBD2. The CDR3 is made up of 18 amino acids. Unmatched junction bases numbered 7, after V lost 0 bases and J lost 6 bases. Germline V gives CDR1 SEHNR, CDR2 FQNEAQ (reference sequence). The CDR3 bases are TGTGCCAGCAGCTTAGCGATTGGACTAGCGGGAGCGGCCGGGGAGCTGTTTTTT. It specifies CASSLAIGLAGAAGELFF.

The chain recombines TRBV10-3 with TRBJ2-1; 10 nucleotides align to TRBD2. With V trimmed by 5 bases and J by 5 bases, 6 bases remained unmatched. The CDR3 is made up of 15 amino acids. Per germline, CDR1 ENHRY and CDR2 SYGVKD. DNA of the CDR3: TGTGCCATCAGTCCTAGCGGGAGACGTGACAATGAGCAGTTCTTC. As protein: CAISPSGRRDNEQFF.

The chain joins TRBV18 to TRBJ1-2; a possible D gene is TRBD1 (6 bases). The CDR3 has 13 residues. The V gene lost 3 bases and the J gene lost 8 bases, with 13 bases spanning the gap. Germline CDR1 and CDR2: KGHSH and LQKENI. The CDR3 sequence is CASSPIRGEGYTF. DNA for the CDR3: TGTGCCAGCTCACCCATCAGGGGCGAGGGCTACACCTTC.

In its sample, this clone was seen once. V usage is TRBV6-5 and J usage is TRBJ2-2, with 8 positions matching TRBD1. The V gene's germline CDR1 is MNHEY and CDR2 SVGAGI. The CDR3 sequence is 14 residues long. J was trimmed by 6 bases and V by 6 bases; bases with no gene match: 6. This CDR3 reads CASRETGAAGELFF. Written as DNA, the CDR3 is TGTGCCAGCAGGGAGACAGGGGCGGCCGGGGAGCTGTTTTTT.

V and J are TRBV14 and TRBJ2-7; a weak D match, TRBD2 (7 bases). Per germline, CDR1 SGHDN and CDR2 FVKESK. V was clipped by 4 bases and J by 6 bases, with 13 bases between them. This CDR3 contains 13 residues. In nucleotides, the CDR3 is TGTGCCAGCAGCCTTAGGGGGGGTTCCGAGCAGTACTTC. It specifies CASSLRGGSEQYF.

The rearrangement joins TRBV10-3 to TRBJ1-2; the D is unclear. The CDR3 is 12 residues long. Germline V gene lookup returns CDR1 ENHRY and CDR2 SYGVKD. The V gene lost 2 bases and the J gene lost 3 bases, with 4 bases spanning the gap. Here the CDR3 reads CAISEADYGYTF. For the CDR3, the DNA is TGTGCCATCAGTGAGGCAGACTATGGCTACACCTTC.

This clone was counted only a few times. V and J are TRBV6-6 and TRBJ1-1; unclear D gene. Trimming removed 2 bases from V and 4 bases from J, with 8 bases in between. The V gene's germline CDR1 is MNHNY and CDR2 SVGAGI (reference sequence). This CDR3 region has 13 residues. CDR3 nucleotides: TGTGCCAGCAGTTACAGTCTTGGCACTGAAGCTTTCTTT. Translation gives CASSYSLGTEAFF.

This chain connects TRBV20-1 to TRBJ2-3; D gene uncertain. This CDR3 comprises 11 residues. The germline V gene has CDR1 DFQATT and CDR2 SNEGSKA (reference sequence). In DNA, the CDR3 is TGCAGCCCCCAGATAGCAGATACGCAGTATTTT. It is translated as CSPQIADTQYF.

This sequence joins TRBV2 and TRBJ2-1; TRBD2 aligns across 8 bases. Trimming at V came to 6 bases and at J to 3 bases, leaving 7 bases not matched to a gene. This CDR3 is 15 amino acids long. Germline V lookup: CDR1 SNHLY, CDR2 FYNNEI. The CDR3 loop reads CASRSQREIYNEQFF. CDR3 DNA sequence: TGTGCCAGCAGGTCCCAGCGGGAGATCTACAATGAGCAGTTCTTC.

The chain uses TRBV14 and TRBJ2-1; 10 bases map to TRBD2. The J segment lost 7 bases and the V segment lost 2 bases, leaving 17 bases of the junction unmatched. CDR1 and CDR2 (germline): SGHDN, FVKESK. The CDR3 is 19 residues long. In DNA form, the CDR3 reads TGTGCCAGCAGCCAAAGATCGTGGCTAGCGGGAGAAGGTCCGAATGAGCAGTTCTTC. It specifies CASSQRSWLAGEGPNEQFF. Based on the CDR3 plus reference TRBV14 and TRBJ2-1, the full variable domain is EAGVTQFPSHSVIEKGQTVTLRCDPISGHDNLYWYRRVMGKEIKFLLHFVKESKQDESGMPNNRFLAERTGGTYSTLKVQPAELEDSGVYFCASSQRSWLAGEGPNEQFFGPGTRLTVL.

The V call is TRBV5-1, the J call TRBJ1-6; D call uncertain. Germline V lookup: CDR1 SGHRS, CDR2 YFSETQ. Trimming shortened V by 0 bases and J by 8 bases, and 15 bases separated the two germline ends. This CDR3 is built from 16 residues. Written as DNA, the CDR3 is TGCGCCAGCAGCTTGGTGTACGGATATGGGGATTCACCCCTCCACTTT. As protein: CASSLVYGYGDSPLHF.

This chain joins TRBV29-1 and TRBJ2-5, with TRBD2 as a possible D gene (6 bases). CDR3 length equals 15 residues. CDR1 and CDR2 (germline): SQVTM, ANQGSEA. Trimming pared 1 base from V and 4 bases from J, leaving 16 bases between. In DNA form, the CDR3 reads TGCAGCGTTGAAGGGTCGCGCCGGGGAGGAGAGACCCAGTACTTC. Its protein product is CSVEGSRRGGETQYF.

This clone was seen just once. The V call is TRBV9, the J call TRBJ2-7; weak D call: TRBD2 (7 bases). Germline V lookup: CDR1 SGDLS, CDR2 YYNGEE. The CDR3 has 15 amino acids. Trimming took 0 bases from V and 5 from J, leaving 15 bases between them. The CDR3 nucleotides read TGTGCCAGCAGCGTAGCTGGCCGGGGGGCCGACGAGCAGTACTTC. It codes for CASSVAGRGADEQYF.

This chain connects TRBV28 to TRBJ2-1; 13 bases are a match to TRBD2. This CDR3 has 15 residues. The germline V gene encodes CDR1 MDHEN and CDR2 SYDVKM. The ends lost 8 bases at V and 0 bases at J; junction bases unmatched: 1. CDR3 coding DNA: TGTGCCAGCGGGACTAGCGGGACCTCCTACAATGAGCAGTTCTTC. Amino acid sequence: CASGTSGTSYNEQFF.

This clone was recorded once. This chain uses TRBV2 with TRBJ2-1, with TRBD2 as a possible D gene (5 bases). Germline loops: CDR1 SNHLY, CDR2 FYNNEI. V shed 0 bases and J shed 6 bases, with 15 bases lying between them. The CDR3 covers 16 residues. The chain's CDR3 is CASSEAVGGEGNEQFF. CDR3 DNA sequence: TGTGCCAGCAGTGAAGCAGTAGGAGGTGAGGGCAATGAGCAGTTCTTC.

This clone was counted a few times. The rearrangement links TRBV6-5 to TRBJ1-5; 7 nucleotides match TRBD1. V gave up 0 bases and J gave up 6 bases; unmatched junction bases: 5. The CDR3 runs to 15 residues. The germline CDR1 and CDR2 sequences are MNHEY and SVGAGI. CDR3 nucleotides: TGTGCCAGCAGTTACTCCGGGACAGCTGGTCAGCCCCAGCATTTT. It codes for CASSYSGTAGQPQHF.

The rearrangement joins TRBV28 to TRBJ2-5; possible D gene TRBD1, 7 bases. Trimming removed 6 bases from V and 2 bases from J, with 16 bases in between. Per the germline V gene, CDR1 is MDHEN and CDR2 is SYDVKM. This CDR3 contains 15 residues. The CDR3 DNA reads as TGTGCCAGCAGCAGGGGGGTGGGGGCGCAAGAGACCCAGTACTTC. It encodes CASSRGVGAQETQYF.

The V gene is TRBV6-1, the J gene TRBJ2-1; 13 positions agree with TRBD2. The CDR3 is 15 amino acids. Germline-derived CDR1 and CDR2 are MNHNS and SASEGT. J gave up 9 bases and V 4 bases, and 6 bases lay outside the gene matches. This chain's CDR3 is CASSGTSGSKGEQFF. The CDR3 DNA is TGTGCCAGCAGTGGGACTAGCGGGAGTAAGGGTGAGCAGTTCTTC.

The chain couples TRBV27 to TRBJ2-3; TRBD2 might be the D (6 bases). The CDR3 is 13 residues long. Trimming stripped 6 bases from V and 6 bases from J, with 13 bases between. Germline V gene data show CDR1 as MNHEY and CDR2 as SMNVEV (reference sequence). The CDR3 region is CASRLTGGDTQYF. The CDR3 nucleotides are TGTGCCAGCAGATTGACTGGAGGGGATACGCAGTATTTT.